The next 12 T cell receptor beta chains were all read from a single sample in a study of blood T cell repertoires in COVID-19. TCRdb's table, derived via immunoSEQ multiplex PCR, lists solely in-frame clones and lacks some. The table includes about 130,000 clones, approximately 85% detected once. Sequencing was done on a sample of peripheral blood. The origin of the receptors is a human donor in a cohort sampled during active COVID-19.

The genes are TRBV6-2 or TRBV6-3 and TRBJ2-5; D might be TRBD2 (5 bases). Germline CDR1 reads MNHEY; CDR2 reads SVGEGT. The CDR3 has 18 amino acids. The ends were cut back, 2 bases at V and 3 bases at J, with 22 bases in the middle. The CDR3 coding sequence is TGTGCCAGCAGTTACGTATCCGGCCGGCCACGGGAAGAAGAGACCCAGTACTTC. The encoded protein is CASSYVSGRPREEETQYF.

This clone was seen only once. This chain links TRBV9 with TRBJ1-2; tentatively, D is TRBD1 (6 bases). Trimming stripped 0 bases from V and 2 bases from J, with 17 bases between. The germline V gene has CDR1 SGDLS and CDR2 YYNGEE. This CDR3 has 17 amino acids. The CDR3 nucleotides read TGTGCCAGCAGCGTAGAGTACAGGGCTGTAGGGAACTATGGCTACACCTTC. Translation gives CASSVEYRAVGNYGYTF.

V usage is TRBV9 and J usage is TRBJ2-1; D might be TRBD1 (5 bases). Per germline, CDR1 SGDLS and CDR2 YYNGEE. Deletions cut 4 bases from V and 10 bases from J, with 21 bases between. The CDR3 length is 15 residues. The CDR3 nucleotides read TGTGCCAGCAGCCAGGTAGGGCCAGGGCCCTCGGAGCAGTTCTTC. Its translation: CASSQVGPGPSEQFF.

The chain employs TRBV30 and TRBJ2-2; 7 bases map to TRBD1. In germline, CDR1 is GTSNPN, CDR2 SVGIG (reference sequence). V trimming: 4 bases; J trimming: 4 bases; junction bases outside the gene matches: 12. This CDR3 comprises 16 residues. The CDR3 DNA reads TGTGCCTGGATCGGGAAGGGGGCAGCTTTCACCGGGGAGCTGTTTTTT. Amino acids: CAWIGKGAAFTGELFF. Combining the CDR3 with reference TRBV30 and TRBJ2-2 gives the whole variable domain SQTIHQWPATLVQPVGSPLSLECTVEGTSNPNLYWYRQAAGRGLQLLFYSVGIGQISSEVPQNLSASRPQDRQFILSSKKLLLSDSGFYLCAWIGKGAAFTGELFFGEGSRLTVL.

The chain combines TRBV7-2 with TRBJ2-3; the match to TRBD2 covers 8 bases. V lost 4 bases to trimming and J lost 0 bases; unmatched junction nucleotides: 6. Germline V gives CDR1 SGHTA, CDR2 FQGNSA. This CDR3 contains 16 residues. CDR3 nucleotide sequence: TGTGCCAGCAGCTACCCAGCGGGGGTAAGCACAGATACGCAGTATTTT. This sequence encodes CASSYPAGVSTDTQYF. Together with reference TRBV7-2 and TRBJ2-3, the CDR3 gives the full variable domain: GAGVSQSPSNKVTEKGKDVELRCDPISGHTALYWYRQSLGQGLEFLIYFQGNSAPDKSGLPSDRFSAERTGGSVSTLTIQRTQQEDSAVYLCASSYPAGVSTDTQYFGPGTRLTVL.

This sequence joins TRBV29-1 and TRBJ2-2; 14 bases are shared with TRBD2. The CDR3 consists of 18 residues. V lost 7 bases and J lost 12; bases outside the gene matches: 22. Germline CDR1 and CDR2: SQVTM and ANQGSEA. As DNA, the CDR3 is TGCAGCGCCCCTTGGACTAGCGGGAGGCCCGTCGGTAGATATCAGCTGTTTTTT. Its translation: CSAPWTSGRPVGRYQLFF.

The count of this clone is one. The rearrangement uses TRBV7-2 and TRBJ2-3; the match to TRBD2 covers 7 bases. CDR3 length equals 15 residues. J lost 5 bases, V lost 2 bases, and 7 bases had no gene match. Looked up from germline, CDR1 is SGHTA and CDR2 is FQGNSA. The CDR3 is CASSLTSGEGDTQYF. The CDR3 DNA follows: TGTGCCAGCAGCTTAACGAGCGGGGAAGGAGATACGCAGTATTTT.

The V call is TRBV19, the J call TRBJ1-5, with TRBD1 matching 11 bases. Germline lookup yields CDR1 LNHDA and CDR2 SQIVND (reference sequence). Trimming cost V 2 bases and J 4 bases; bases outside gene matches: 7. The CDR3 is made up of 17 amino acids. The CDR3 protein is CASSITLGDRGNQPQHF. DNA for the CDR3: TGTGCCAGTAGTATAACTTTAGGGGACAGGGGGAATCAGCCCCAGCATTTT.

The chain combines TRBV29-1 with TRBJ2-1, with a weak D call TRBD2 (5 bases). The V gene's germline CDR1 is SQVTM and CDR2 ANQGSEA. The germline V and J ends were trimmed by 7 bases and 1 base, with 17 bases remaining between them. The CDR3 has 15 amino acids. This CDR3 reads CSAPRALESYNEQFF. Here the CDR3 DNA reads TGCAGCGCCCCGAGGGCACTAGAATCCTACAATGAGCAGTTCTTC.

The V call is TRBV7-9, the J call TRBJ1-1; unclear D gene. Germline V lookup: CDR1 SEHNR, CDR2 FQNEAQ (reference sequence). The CDR3 is 13 amino acids. Trimming removed 3 bases from V and 6 bases from J, with 11 bases in between. The CDR3 nucleotides are TGTGCCAGCAGCTTCCCAGGTTGGTCTGAAGCTTTCTTT. This gives the protein CASSFPGWSEAFF.

The rearrangement links TRBV2 to TRBJ2-5, with D possibly TRBD1 on 5 matching bases. Germline CDR1 and CDR2: SNHLY and FYNNEI. The CDR3 has 14 amino acids. Trimming removed 1 base from V and 2 bases from J, with 8 bases in between. The CDR3 region is CASSEGQLQETQYF. The CDR3 DNA reads as TGTGCCAGCAGTGAAGGACAGTTACAAGAGACCCAGTACTTC.

The rearrangement links TRBV3-1 (or the pseudogene TRBV3-2) to TRBJ1-1, with D tentatively TRBD1 (5 bases). The germline CDR1 and CDR2 sequences are LGHDT and YNNKEL (reference sequence). V shed 3 bases and J shed 1 base, with 12 bases lying between them. The CDR3 totals 15 residues. Written as DNA, the CDR3 is TGTGCCAGCAGCCAGCCTGGAACAGGGAACACTGAAGCTTTCTTT. It translates to CASSQPGTGNTEAFF.